One sample yielded the 21 T cell receptor beta chains listed below, sequenced in a study of OX40 agonist ivuxolimab in advanced cancers. TCRdb keeps only in-frame clones here, not all; method: immunoSEQ multiplex PCR. The data contain 65,000 to 85,000 clones, approximately 90% of them singletons. Sequences were derived from CD4+ or CD8+ T cells sorted from blood, sampled in a trial of the OX40 agonist ivuxolimab. These TCRs come from an adult with an advanced solid tumor such as melanoma, head and neck, liver or kidney cancer.

For the CDR3, the DNA is TGTGCCAGCAGTGCACAGGGACTCCTTGGGGGCTACACCTTC. Amino acids: CASSAQGLLGGYTF. The rearrangement uses TRBV2 and TRBJ1-2, with D perhaps TRBD1 (6 bases). The CDR3 is 14 residues long. With 4 bases removed from V and 8 bases from J, the gap between germline ends came to 17 bases. The germline CDR1 and CDR2 sequences are SNHLY and FYNNEI.

The chain links TRBV7-8 to TRBJ2-7; D gene uncertain. Germline CDR1 reads SGHVS; CDR2 reads FQNEAQ. The ends were cut back, 1 base at V and 6 bases at J, with 10 bases in the middle. The CDR3 length is 13 residues. The CDR3: CASSLGGYGEQYF. In DNA, the CDR3 is TGTGCCAGCAGCTTAGGTGGGTACGGCGAGCAGTACTTC.

Only one count was recorded for this clone. The chain uses TRBV5-1 and TRBJ2-5; D not resolved. CDR1 is SGHRS and CDR2 is YFSETQ in the germline V gene. This CDR3 contains 14 residues. Trimming took 0 bases from V and 1 from J, leaving 7 bases between them. CDR3 bases: TGCGCCAGCAGCTTGGTCCGGCCCCAAGAGACCCAGTACTTC. Its translation is CASSLVRPQETQYF. The complete variable domain, with remaining parts taken from reference TRBV5-1 and TRBJ2-5, reads KAGVTQTPRYLIKTRGQQVTLSCSPISGHRSVSWYQQTPGQGLQFLFEYFSETQRNKGNFPGRFSGRQFSNSRSEMNVSTLELGDSALYLCASSLVRPQETQYFGPGTRLLVL.

J is TRBJ1-1 and V is TRBV11-3, with unresolved D. The CDR3 length is 13 residues. V shed 1 base and J shed 1 base, with 4 bases lying between them. In germline, CDR1 is SGHNT, CDR2 YENEEA. This CDR3 is CASSLGQNTEAFF. For the CDR3, the DNA is TGTGCCAGCAGCTTAGGACAGAACACTGAAGCTTTCTTT.

The rearrangement joins TRBV11-1 to TRBJ2-7; the match to TRBD1 covers 7 bases. The CDR3 has 13 amino acids. CDR1 SGHAT and CDR2 FQDESV come from the germline V gene (reference sequence). The trim removed 2 bases at V and 12 bases at J, leaving 10 bases unmatched. CDR3 amino acids: CASSLKRDSSSYF. The CDR3 nucleotides read TGTGCCAGCAGCTTAAAACGGGACAGTTCATCGTACTTC.

As for this clone: The germline gene is not matched at one end of the junction; a read error may be the cause. V and J are TRBV6-1 and TRBJ2-1, with 7 bases that match TRBD1. Germline values: CDR1 MNHNS, CDR2 SASEGT. The CDR3 sequence is 17 residues long. The CDR3 spells CASSGPGTGDRYTEQFF. In DNA, the CDR3 is TGTGCCAGCAGTGGTCCAGGAACAGGGGATCGTTACACTGAGCAGTTCTTC.

This chain joins TRBV4-2 and TRBJ1-3, with 9 bases fitting TRBD1. Germline values: CDR1 LGHNA, CDR2 YNFKEQ. This CDR3 region has 17 residues. V lost 4 bases and J lost 4; bases outside the gene matches: 11. CDR3 DNA sequence: TGTGCCAGCAGCCCTACCGGGACAGGGAGCCTCGGAAACACCATATATTTT. Its protein product is CASSPTGTGSLGNTIYF.

This clone came up a few times. The V call is TRBV30, the J call TRBJ2-7, with D uncertain. With 0 bases removed from V and 4 bases from J, the gap between germline ends came to 10 bases. In germline, CDR1 is GTSNPN, CDR2 SVGIG (reference sequence). The CDR3 consists of 13 residues. The CDR3 is CAWSVRRDYEQYF. CDR3 sequence (DNA): TGTGCCTGGAGTGTACGTAGAGATTACGAGCAGTACTTC.

In this sample, this clone turned up a few times. V is TRBV5-1 and J is TRBJ2-1; TRBD1 is a possible D gene (5 bases). The germline CDR1 and CDR2 sequences are SGHRS and YFSETQ. V lost 5 bases and J 6 bases, leaving 15 bases between the germline ends. The CDR3 is made up of 14 amino acids. CDR3 sequence (DNA): TGCGCCAGCAGTCCCAGCAGGGTAGGCAATGAGCAGTTCTTC. This codes for CASSPSRVGNEQFF.

This rearrangement joins TRBV19 to TRBJ1-5; D not certain. Trimming took off 7 bases at V and 3 bases at J, with 16 bases between the two ends. Germline V gives CDR1 LNHDA, CDR2 SQIVND (reference sequence). This CDR3 has 15 amino acids. As DNA, the CDR3 is TGTGCCAGTACCACATTGGGAAACTACAATCAGCCCCAGCATTTT. Its translation: CASTTLGNYNQPQHF.

This clone was recorded only once. The chain has TRBV5-1 and TRBJ2-5, with D unclear. Germline V gene lookup returns CDR1 SGHRS and CDR2 YFSETQ. This CDR3 region has 13 residues. V dropped 4 bases and J dropped 5 bases, with 12 bases sitting between them. The CDR3 sequence is CASSPQARETQYF. CDR3 DNA sequence: TGCGCCAGCAGCCCGCAGGCAAGGGAGACCCAGTACTTC.

The V gene is TRBV19, the J gene TRBJ1-3; D remains ambiguous. Trimming cost V 7 bases and J 0 bases, with 7 bases left between them. CDR1 is LNHDA, CDR2 SQIVND, per germline (reference sequence). The CDR3 is 13 amino acids. CDR3 sequence reads: CASTFLSGNTIYF. The CDR3 bases are TGTGCCAGTACCTTTCTCTCTGGAAACACCATATATTTT.

The V call is TRBV27, the J call TRBJ2-1; 10 bases agree with TRBD2. The ends lost 3 bases at V and 6 bases at J; junction bases unmatched: 8. Germline CDR1 MNHEY, CDR2 SMNVEV (reference sequence). The CDR3 loop spans 16 amino acids. CDR3 sequence: CASSFYERGGPNEQFF. In nucleotides, the CDR3 is TGTGCCAGCAGTTTCTATGAGCGGGGGGGCCCCAATGAGCAGTTCTTC.

The chain is built from TRBV19 and TRBJ1-5; D is possibly TRBD1 (6 bases). Germline CDR1 and CDR2: LNHDA and SQIVND (reference sequence). V lost 5 bases, J lost 5 bases, and 13 bases lay in between. This CDR3 is built from 14 residues. The CDR3 DNA is TGTGCCAGTAGTTCAGGACAGTTACATCAGCCCCAGCATTTT. Translating gives CASSSGQLHQPQHF.

This clone was observed a single time. This specimen includes other DNA sequences encoding the same CDR3. The chain recombines TRBV2 with TRBJ2-5; TRBD1 aligns across 8 bases. V shed 3 bases, J shed 5 bases, and the junction held 5 bases outside the gene matches. The CDR3 loop spans 14 amino acids. CDR1 and CDR2 (germline): SNHLY, FYNNEI. CDR3 residues: CASSDWTGQETQYF. In DNA form, the CDR3 reads TGTGCCAGCAGTGACTGGACAGGGCAGGAGACCCAGTACTTC.

The V and J genes are TRBV6-5 and TRBJ1-4; D is undetermined. The CDR3 is 13 residues long. The V end lost 6 bases, the J end lost 4 bases, and 9 bases lay between the germline ends. CDR1 MNHEY and CDR2 SVGAGI come from the germline V gene. DNA for the CDR3: TGTGCCAGCAGAGCACGACGTAATGAAAAACTGTTTTTT. Translation gives CASRARRNEKLFF.

The chain is built from TRBV6-1 and TRBJ2-7; 10 nucleotides align to TRBD1. The CDR3 spans 14 residues. CDR1 MNHNS and CDR2 SASEGT come from the germline V gene. J gave up 5 bases and V 7 bases, and 8 bases lay outside the gene matches. CDR3 loop: CASIRTGGNNEQYF. CDR3 in DNA: TGTGCCAGCATACGGACAGGGGGAAATAACGAGCAGTACTTC.

The J gene is TRBJ1-2, the V gene TRBV30; 7 bases are shared with TRBD1. The ends lost 3 bases at V and 3 bases at J; junction bases unmatched: 4. In germline, CDR1 is GTSNPN, CDR2 SVGIG (reference sequence). This CDR3 spans 13 amino acids. The CDR3 coding sequence is TGTGCCTGGAGCCACGACAGGGACTATGGCTACACCTTC. Its translation: CAWSHDRDYGYTF.

This clone was recorded only once. J is TRBJ1-6 and V is TRBV15, with D possibly TRBD1 on 5 matching bases. The germline V gene has CDR1 LNHNV and CDR2 YYDKDF (reference sequence). There are 16 residues in the CDR3. Trimming pared 0 bases from V and 7 bases from J, leaving 13 bases between. The CDR3 reads CATSRDREGRNSPLHF. DNA for the CDR3: TGTGCCACCAGCAGAGATCGGGAGGGGAGAAATTCACCCCTCCACTTT.

V gene TRBV5-4 combines with J gene TRBJ2-2; TRBD1 matches 8 bases. The CDR3 is made up of 16 amino acids. Germline loops: CDR1 SGHNT, CDR2 YYREEE (reference sequence). The J segment lost 7 bases and the V segment lost 4 bases, leaving 12 bases of the junction unmatched. Here the CDR3 reads CASSRSGQVSFGELFF. For the CDR3, the DNA is TGTGCCAGCAGCCGATCGGGACAGGTTTCGTTCGGGGAGCTGTTTTTT.

The chain uses TRBV14 and TRBJ2-2; 9 bases fit TRBD2. V trimming: 6 bases; J trimming: 1 base; junction bases outside the gene matches: 3. CDR3 length: 15 residues. The germline gives CDR1 SGHDN, CDR2 FVKESK. CDR3 DNA sequence: TGTGCCAGCAGGCATAGCGGGAGGAACACCGGGGAGCTGTTTTTT. Translated, it gives CASRHSGRNTGELFF. Full variable domain (remainder filled in from reference TRBV14 and TRBJ2-2): EAGVTQFPSHSVIEKGQTVTLRCDPISGHDNLYWYRRVMGKEIKFLLHFVKESKQDESGMPNNRFLAERTGGTYSTLKVQPAELEDSGVYFCASRHSGRNTGELFFGEGSRLTVL.